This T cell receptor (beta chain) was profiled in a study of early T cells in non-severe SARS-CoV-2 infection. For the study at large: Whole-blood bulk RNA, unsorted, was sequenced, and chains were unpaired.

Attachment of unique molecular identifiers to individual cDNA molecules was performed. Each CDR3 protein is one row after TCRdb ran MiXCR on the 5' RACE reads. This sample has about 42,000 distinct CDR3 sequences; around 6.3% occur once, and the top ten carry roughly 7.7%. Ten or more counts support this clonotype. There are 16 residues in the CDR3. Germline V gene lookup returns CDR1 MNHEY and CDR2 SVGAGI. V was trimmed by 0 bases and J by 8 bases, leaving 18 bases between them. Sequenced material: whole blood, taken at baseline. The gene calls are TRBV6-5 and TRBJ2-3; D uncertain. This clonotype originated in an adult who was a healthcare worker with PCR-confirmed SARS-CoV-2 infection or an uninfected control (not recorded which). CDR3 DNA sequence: TGTGCCAGCAGTTACTCGAACTCCTGGGGTTTCGGTACGCAGTATTTT. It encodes CASSYSNSWGFGTQYF.